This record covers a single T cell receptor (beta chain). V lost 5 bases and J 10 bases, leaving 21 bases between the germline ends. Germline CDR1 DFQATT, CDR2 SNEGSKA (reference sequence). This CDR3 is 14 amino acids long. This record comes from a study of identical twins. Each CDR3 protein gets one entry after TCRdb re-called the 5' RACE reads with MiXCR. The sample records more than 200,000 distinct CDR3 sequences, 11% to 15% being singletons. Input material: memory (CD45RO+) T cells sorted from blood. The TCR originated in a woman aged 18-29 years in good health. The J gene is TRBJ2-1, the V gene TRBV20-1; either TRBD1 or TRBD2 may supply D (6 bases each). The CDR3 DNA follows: TGCAGTGCTTTGGAACGGGGGCCCATGGACGAGCAGTTCTTC. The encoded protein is CSALERGPMDEQFF.